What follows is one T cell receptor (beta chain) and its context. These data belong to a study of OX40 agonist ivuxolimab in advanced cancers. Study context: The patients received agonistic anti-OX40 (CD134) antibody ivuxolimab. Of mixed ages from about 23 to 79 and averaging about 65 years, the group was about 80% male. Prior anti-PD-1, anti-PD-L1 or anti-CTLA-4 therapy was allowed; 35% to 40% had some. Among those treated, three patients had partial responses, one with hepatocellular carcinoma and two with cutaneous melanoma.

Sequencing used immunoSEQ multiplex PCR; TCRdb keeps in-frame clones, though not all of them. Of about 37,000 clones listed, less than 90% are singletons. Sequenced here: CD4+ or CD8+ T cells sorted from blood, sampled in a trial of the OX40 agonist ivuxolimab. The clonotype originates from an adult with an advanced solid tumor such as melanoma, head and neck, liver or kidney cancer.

In DNA form, the CDR3 reads TGTGCCAGTAGTTCAGGGAACACTGAAGCTTTCTTT. Residues: CASSSGNTEAFF. The genes are TRBV19 and TRBJ1-1; D is undetermined. Trimming removed 5 bases at V and 1 base at J, with 5 bases between. CDR1 and CDR2 from the germline V gene are LNHDA and SQIVND (reference sequence). This CDR3 has 12 amino acids.